This T cell receptor beta chain emerged from a study of cytomegalovirus exposure and HLA in healthy donors (dated by TCRdb to about 2017). Background on the whole study: According to an earlier analysis of several hundred of the donors, 150 million to 200 million T cells yielded over 100 million unique TCR beta sequences and around 280 Gb of sequence data. An early release that covered about 640 HLA-typed donors contained around 300 gigabases of sequencing data and some 87 million unique TCR sequences. Of the 398 genotyped donors, approximately 83% fell in the genetic ancestry cluster associated with self-reported Caucasian donors. The study aimed to test whether signatures of past pathogen exposure could be identified by cataloging public T cell receptors. The T cell repertoires of some 670 subjects were profiled by immunosequencing and related to cytomegalovirus serostatus. A separate validation cohort of 100 to 150 different subjects was used in addition to the approximately 640-subject first cohort. High-throughput TCR immunosequencing, statistical association of individual TCRs with disease status, and machine learning were combined to predict cytomegalovirus infection status. A later analysis re-examined previously published TCR beta repertoires from roughly 650 donors and added high-resolution HLA genotyping to investigate patterns of TCR occurrence. The later analysis used no new phenotypic data to find candidate immune exposures, relying instead on TCR beta sequences and their occurrence across donors. In an earlier analysis of a few hundred of the donors, high-throughput TCR beta sequencing was used to judge whether each TCR beta V gene segment behaved as functional or pseudogenic. Alongside the repertoire data, information on donor age, sex, ethnicity and CMV serostatus was compiled. A later genetic analysis used genome-wide SNP genotypes for about 65% of the roughly 670 donors, treating that subset as a discovery cohort. All discovery cohort repertoires had been generated using a single sequencing platform. HLA typing included class I and class II loci at four-digit resolution. Typing coverage differed by locus: A, B, C, DRB1 and DQB1 were typed in about 629-640 donors, DQA1 in about 510, DPA1 in around 610, and DPB1 in around 440. Roughly 5 DR-DQ haplotypes were handled as single units for association and clustering, since linkage in the cohort was strong. Among roughly 400 genotyped donors of the cohort, an average of about 240,000 unique TCR beta nucleotide sequences were sequenced per donor, roughly 18% of them non-productive.

The cohort consisted of some 730 healthy bone marrow donors. Cohort members were all nominally healthy when sampled, although unrecorded immune exposures were likely present. The donor tested CMV seronegative and was one of the 352 seronegative cohort members. Each donor provided a peripheral blood sample, and peripheral blood mononuclear cells were used for TCR beta sequencing. Genomic DNA extraction from the blood cell samples was performed with the Qiagen DNeasy Blood Extraction Kit. Trimmed from V: 2 bases; trimmed from J: 6 bases; junction bases lacking a gene match: 11. Sequences SGHTA (CDR1) and FQGNSA (CDR2) are obtained from the germline V gene. The cysteine opens and the phenylalanine closes a CDR3 of 17 amino acids. Only the CDR3 DNA stays, 51 bases, in frame from base 1. The library was produced with the immunoSEQ multiplex PCR assay. For the multiplex PCR, a mixture combining 60 forward primers for TCR Vbeta segments and 13 reverse primers for TCR Jbeta segments was used. A multiplex PCR assay on genomic DNA amplified the CDR3 region of rearranged TCR beta genes. On the Illumina HiSeq System, the amplified TCR beta libraries were sequenced as 87-base-pair reads. The authors processed their data as follows. A later analysis counted approximately 76 million unique TCR beta chains across the 550 to 700 repertoires, and roughly 11 million of these chains were shared by at least two donors. Raw reads were error-corrected and collapsed into unique sequences with a nearest-neighbor algorithm that merged closely related sequences to remove PCR and sequencing errors. CDR3 sequences were aligned to IMGT reference sequences to assign V, D and J gene segments. For a sequence to be retained, at least a six-nucleotide match to both a V gene segment and a J gene segment was required. Rearrangements were classified as productive when the CDR3 lacked stop codons and remained in frame with V and J, and all other rearrangements were classified as non-productive. CDR3 was defined according to IMGT convention as the region running from the second conserved V-encoded cysteine to the conserved J-encoded phenylalanine. The earlier analysis of more than 450 of the donors excluded sequences that lacked an unambiguous match to a single V gene segment. In an earlier analysis of about 590 of the donors, a V segment was called functional when productive rearrangements were above 56.7%, and segregating when the standard deviation between donors exceeded 5%. A statistical classification framework was developed to diagnose cytomegalovirus status using the catalog of TCR beta chain sequences. In a later analysis, V and J genes were assigned by comparing TCR nucleotide sequences against IMGT/GENE-DB human TR gene sequences. The TCRdist pipeline was used in a later analysis to assign CDR3 sequences and most-parsimonious VDJ recombination scenarios. In a later analysis, each TCR beta chain was defined by its CDR3 amino acid sequence together with its V-gene family, and reads lacking a unique V-gene family were excluded. As a way to deal with suspected cross-contamination and a sequencing artifact, a later analysis dropped nearly 600 nucleotide sequences that were highly shared and had low generation probability. In a later analysis, a clonal expansion index for each public chain was calculated from normalized within-repertoire ranks of inferred template counts. In a later analysis, generation probabilities were computed with a VDJ recombination model fitted to out-of-frame rearrangements, and the resulting probabilities were checked against IGoR. A later analysis scored TCR-TCR, TCR-HLA and TCR-CMV co-occurrence with hypergeometric tests, applying a repertoire-size bias correction to TCR pairs. To estimate false discovery rates, a later analysis permuted the HLA or CMV assignments 20 times. In a later analysis, co-occurring TCRs were grouped with DBSCAN, and TCRdist sequence similarity was added when clustering was performed within HLA-allele-positive subsets. Repertoires with fewer than 30,000 or more than 120,000 public chains were left out of co-occurrence clustering, as were about 5 repertoires with anomalous nucleotide sharing. TCRdb retrieved this table from immuneACCESS and kept in-frame rearrangements only. Not all clones are present; in checked studies, unresolved V genes account for under half, and no reason is known for the remainder. V, J and clone size were drawn from that table, and D and trimming were deduced from the DNA. For this sample the table gives around 99,000 clones, of which 77% were detected only once. The top ten clonotypes cover 4.2% of the sample.

Results the study describes overall, beyond this receptor: At a false discovery rate of 0.05, a later analysis linked around 15,000 TCR beta sequences to specific HLA alleles. According to a later analysis, TCR association rates differed among HLA loci, with DRB1 alleles showing the most associated TCRs and HLA-C alleles showing the fewest. In an earlier analysis of some 550 of the donors, most TCR beta V segments were observed in productive rearrangements about 87% or about 30% of the time, broadly matching IMGT annotations. CMV serostatus was the only immune exposure information available for the cohort. In vitro tests confirmed that a few of the cytomegalovirus-associated TCR beta chains recognize cytomegalovirus antigens. According to the authors, the approach could potentially be generalized to other disease states and immunological phenotypes. Because some donors lacked HLA typing at each locus, the association tests relied only on the typed subset. Linkage disequilibrium might explain the correlated functional status among segregating V segments, but an unknown experimental factor could not be excluded. The cohort was sequenced for TCR beta chains only, and without alpha or paired-chain data the features that could be detected were limited. Because the 87-base-pair reads could not distinguish some IMGT-functional V segments, including TRBV6-2 and TRBV6-3, those segments were excluded. Compared with equally common non-associated chains, HLA-associated TCR beta chains in a later analysis were more clonally expanded and had lower generation probabilities. The classifier was reported to diagnose cytomegalovirus status with high specificity and sensitivity in both the original and validation cohorts. A later genetic analysis associated a missense DCLRE1C variant with V-gene and J-gene trimming of TCR beta chains, and an independent cohort replicated the association. A group of highly shared sequence variants was considered likely to be a technical artifact of the sequencing pipeline. A further reported finding was that TCR beta sequences accurately predicted the HLA-A and HLA-B alleles for most subjects in the first cohort. In a later analysis, most CMV-associated TCR beta chains were found to appear HLA-restricted, with HLA associations seemingly driven largely by CMV exposure. According to a later genetic analysis, donors in an Asian-associated ancestry cluster had fewer N-insertions in productive TCRs than the approximately 650-donor mean. The study gave a list of 150 to 200 TCR beta chains associated with cytomegalovirus. The earlier analysis of about 600 of the donors excluded 15 to 20 rarely observed V segments, including chromosome 9 orphons, because counts were too low. Strong co-occurrence of HLA alleles, especially DR and DQ, made assigning TCR associations to individual alleles difficult. Presence/absence analyses assumed roughly uniform sequencing depth across donors, an assumption that may not hold. In a later analysis, several top co-occurrence clusters were reported to appear linked to parvovirus B19, influenza, CMV and Epstein-Barr virus. Most TCR sequences were seen in very few donors, while some public TCRs were found in many individuals.

Turning to this clone: Its antigen remains undetermined. Per-base qualities were not stored, and no clone one base away is much larger.

Source material: PBMCs. This receptor was identified in a male donor in good health and CMV-seronegative. The chain is encoded by TRBV7-2 joined to TRBJ2-4; 9 bases in the middle match TRBD2. The DNA is as follows: TGTGCCAGCAGCTTACAAGGGGTAGCGGGAGCGGCAAACATTCAGTACTTC. Translated, it reads CASSLQGVAGAANIQYF.